This TCR beta chain was found in a study of human T cells and chemical hapten exposure. TCRdb re-called the RACE reads through MiXCR, storing one row per CDR3 protein. The repertoire holds about 59,000 distinct CDR3 sequences, about 11% seen once, with approximately 3.9% in the top ten. Trimming removed 6 bases at V and 4 bases at J, with 12 bases between. Germline CDR1 and CDR2: DFQATT and SNEGSKA (reference sequence). This CDR3 comprises 12 residues. The time point here: pre-sensitization, week 0. Treatment described: therapeutic diphenylcyclopropenone sensitization with weekly scalp DPC. The sample here was whole blood, taken in connection with sensitization to the hapten diphenylcyclopropenone (DPC). The source is a middle-aged woman with alopecia areata. Some clones in this sample may be carry-over from other donors' samples. The chain links TRBV20-1 to TRBJ1-1; D not resolved. In DNA, the CDR3 is TGCAGTGCCCAGCTGGAGGTCACTGAAGCTTTCTTT. As protein: CSAQLEVTEAFF.